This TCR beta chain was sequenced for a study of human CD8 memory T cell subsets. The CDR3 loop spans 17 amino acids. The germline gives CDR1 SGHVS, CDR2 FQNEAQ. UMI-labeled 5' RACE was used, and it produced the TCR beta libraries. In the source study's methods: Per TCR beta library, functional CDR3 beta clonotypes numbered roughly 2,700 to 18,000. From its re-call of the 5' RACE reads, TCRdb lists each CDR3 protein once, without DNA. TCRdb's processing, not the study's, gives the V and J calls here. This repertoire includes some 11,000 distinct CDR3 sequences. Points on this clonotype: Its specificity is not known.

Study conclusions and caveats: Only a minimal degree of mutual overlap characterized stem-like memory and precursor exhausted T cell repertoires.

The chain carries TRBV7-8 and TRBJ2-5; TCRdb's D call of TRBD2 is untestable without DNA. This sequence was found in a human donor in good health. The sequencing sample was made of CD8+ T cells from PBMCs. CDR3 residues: CASSLHGFGSSGETQYF.